Sequencing of this T cell receptor beta chain was carried out in a study of blood T cell repertoires in COVID-19. Study background: Acute and convalescent COVID-19 specimens originated in the United States, Italy and Spain. T cells, B-cell-depleted T cells, or PBMCs provided the cDNA or gDNA that served as material.

Authors' analysis steps: Researchers report that nucleated cell counts were estimated from reference gene primer amplification. TCRdb's table, derived via immunoSEQ multiplex PCR, lists solely in-frame clones and lacks some. V and J calls and clone size are those listed in that table; D and trimming were worked out from the DNA. The table lists around 120,000 clones, approximately 87% of them singletons, with 7.6% in the top ten. The J segment lost 7 bases and the V segment lost 3 bases, leaving 12 bases of the junction unmatched. This CDR3 contains 16 residues. Per germline, CDR1 LNHNV and CDR2 YYDKDF (reference sequence).

This TCR was recovered from a man aged 45-60 years with acute or convalescent COVID-19. V is TRBV15 and J is TRBJ1-3, with 7 bases matching TRBD1. Material: peripheral blood. CDR3: CATSRDRNGFGNTIYF. The DNA for the CDR3 is TGTGCCACCAGCAGGGACAGGAACGGGTTTGGCAACACCATATATTTT.